This T cell receptor beta chain stems from a study of T cells after yellow fever vaccination. Per the germline V gene, CDR1 is DFQATT and CDR2 is SNEGSKA (reference sequence). Germline trimming cut 1 base from V and 6 bases from J; bases unmatched to any gene: 14. The CDR3 is made up of 19 amino acids. TCRdb re-called the 5' RACE reads with MiXCR, one entry per CDR3 protein. The repertoire consists of 40,000 or so distinct CDR3 sequences, with 6% to 7% occurring once and the leading ten covering about 15%. The TCR comes from a man between 25 and 39 years old who received the YFV17D yellow fever vaccine. The sequenced sample was CD8+ T cells not binding an NS4B(214-222) dextramer, sorted from PBMCs, obtained 45 days after the yellow fever booster vaccination. This sequence joins TRBV20-1 and TRBJ2-4; TRBD2 agrees at 14 bases. The CDR3 sequence is CSARAQRLAGGPGRNIQYF. CDR3 sequence (DNA): TGCAGTGCTAGAGCCCAAAGACTAGCGGGAGGGCCCGGTAGAAACATTCAGTACTTC.